The 20 T cell receptor beta chains given below trace back to one sample, sequenced in a study of shared T cell receptors in the human thymus. TCRdb's copy holds only in-frame clones and misses some; the assay was immunoSEQ multiplex PCR. There are under 850,000 clones in the sample; roughly 90% occur only once, and 0.0095% to 0.011% lies in the top ten. This sample also belongs to another study, concerning human thymus T cells.

Sequenced material: thymocytes. Receptor source: a boy younger than two with a congenital heart defect.

This clone came up once. CDR3 nucleotides: TGTGCCAGCCCCCCGGGGGGCCCACAGGTTGCAGATACGCAGTATTTT. It yields the protein CASPPGGPQVADTQYF. The J gene is TRBJ2-3, the V gene TRBV28; perhaps TRBD2 as D (7 bases). The CDR3 covers 16 residues. V lost 8 bases and J lost 4, with 22 bases in between. Germline V gene lookup returns CDR1 MDHEN and CDR2 SYDVKM.

The rearrangement joins TRBV7-2 to TRBJ2-7, with D uncertain. Germline loops: CDR1 SGHTA, CDR2 FQGNSA. Trimming took 5 bases from V and 0 from J, leaving 14 bases between them. This CDR3 contains 15 residues. DNA of the CDR3: TGTGCCAGCAGCCTCGGGTTGCATGTCTCCTACGAGCAGTACTTC. Residues: CASSLGLHVSYEQYF.

As to this clone: The same CDR3 is also encoded by other DNA sequences in this sample. The chain combines TRBV15 with TRBJ2-3; TRBD2 might be the D (5 bases). This CDR3 has 14 amino acids. Germline V lookup: CDR1 LNHNV, CDR2 YYDKDF (reference sequence). Trimming left V 6 bases short and J 1 base short, with 11 bases between. CDR3 protein: CATRARTGTDTQYF. DNA of the CDR3: TGTGCCACCAGGGCGCGGACTGGCACAGATACGCAGTATTTT.

The chain has TRBV27 and TRBJ2-7; 7 bases fit TRBD2. This CDR3 comprises 14 residues. Losses at the gene ends were 1 base for V and 7 bases for J; bases not matched to a gene: 7. Germline CDR1 is MNHEY and CDR2 is SMNVEV (reference sequence). CDR3 in DNA: TGTGCCAGCAGTTTATGGGGGAGGGCGGGTGAGCAGTACTTC. Amino acid sequence: CASSLWGRAGEQYF.

This clone is a singleton in its sample. The V gene is TRBV28, the J gene TRBJ2-7; TRBD1 aligns across 8 bases. The CDR3 consists of 19 residues. Trimming removed 3 bases from V and 2 bases from J; junction bases left unmatched: 18. Germline-derived CDR1 and CDR2 are MDHEN and SYDVKM. The CDR3 region has the DNA TGTGCCAGCAGTTTTAAAAGGGACAGGTATGGGGCAGGGACCTACGAGCAGTACTTC. Translation: CASSFKRDRYGAGTYEQYF.

The chain recombines TRBV7-8 with TRBJ2-1; 7 bases fit TRBD2. The CDR3 spans 17 residues. Trimming cost V 2 bases and J 1 base; bases outside gene matches: 8. Germline-derived CDR1 and CDR2 are SGHVS and FQNEAQ. The CDR3 bases are TGTGCCAGCAGCTTATCGCTACTAGCGAGGTCCTACAATGAGCAGTTCTTC. It is translated as CASSLSLLARSYNEQFF.

This clone was detected only once. The chain carries TRBV1 and TRBJ2-2; TRBD2 reflects the table's D call only, with no check against the DNA. TRBV1 is classified as a pseudogene. The CDR3 contains 14 residues. CDR3 region: CTSSQPGGPGELFF. The DNA of the CDR3 is TGCACCAGCAGCCAACCGGGAGGACCCGGGGAGCTGTTTTTT.

The genes are TRBV5-5 and TRBJ2-2; 9 bases align to TRBD2. This CDR3 region has 16 residues. Germline CDR1 is SGHKS and CDR2 is YYEKEE (reference sequence). V shed 2 bases, J shed 0 bases, and the junction held 2 bases outside the gene matches. CDR3 DNA sequence: TGTGCCAGCAGCTTAACTAGCGGGCCGAACACCGGGGAGCTGTTTTTT. Its translation: CASSLTSGPNTGELFF. The whole variable domain, remainder taken from reference TRBV5-5 and TRBJ2-2, is DAGVTQSPTHLIKTRGQQVTLRCSPISGHKSVSWYQQVLGQGPQFIFQYYEKEERGRGNFPDRFSARQFPNYSSELNVNALLLGDSALYLCASSLTSGPNTGELFFGEGSRLTVL.

This clone was observed a few times. This chain links TRBV10-1 with TRBJ1-2; TRBD1 matches 8 bases. CDR1 and CDR2 (germline): WNHNN, SYGVQD (reference sequence). Unmatched junction bases numbered 3, after V lost 0 bases and J lost 0 bases. CDR3 size: 16 residues. The chain's CDR3 is CASSESKDRANYGYTF. The CDR3, as DNA: TGCGCCAGCAGTGAGTCCAAGGACAGGGCTAACTATGGCTACACCTTC.

V and J are TRBV7-8 and TRBJ2-1; maybe TRBD1 (6 bases). Trimming took 2 bases from V and 4 from J, leaving 15 bases between them. The CDR3 runs 16 residues. CDR1 and CDR2 from the germline V gene are SGHVS and FQNEAQ. DNA for the CDR3: TGTGCCAGCAGCTTACAGGGGCCACGGTTGTACAATGAGCAGTTCTTC. Protein product: CASSLQGPRLYNEQFF.

The chain combines TRBV6-4 with TRBJ1-2; D unresolved. Trimming shortened V by 4 bases and J by 3 bases, and 21 bases separated the two germline ends. Germline V lookup: CDR1 MRHNA, CDR2 SNTAGT. This CDR3 has 17 residues. CDR3 amino acids: CASSVTDGSFGDYGYTF. The CDR3 DNA reads as TGTGCCAGCAGTGTTACAGACGGATCCTTCGGGGACTATGGCTACACCTTC.

This clone appeared a few times. The V call is TRBV4-3, the J call TRBJ1-3; no clear D gene. Trimming left V 3 bases short and J 4 bases short, with 10 bases between. The germline V gene encodes CDR1 LGHNA and CDR2 YSLEER. CDR3 size: 14 residues. The CDR3 is CASSHGREGNTIYF. In DNA form, the CDR3 reads TGCGCCAGCAGCCACGGGCGGGAGGGAAACACCATATATTTT.

Concerning this clone itself: Additional DNA sequences in this sample encode the identical CDR3. The chain links TRBV9 to TRBJ2-1; 12 nucleotides align to TRBD2. Germline CDR1 and CDR2: SGDLS and YYNGEE. The V gene end was trimmed by 0 bases and the J gene end by 10 bases; junction bases not matched to a gene: 5. The CDR3 has 15 residues. CDR3 residues: CASSVGLAGVGEQFF. CDR3 bases: TGTGCCAGCAGCGTAGGACTAGCGGGAGTTGGGGAGCAGTTCTTC.

V usage is TRBV9 and J usage is TRBJ2-7; the match to TRBD2 covers 9 bases. Germline CDR1 SGDLS, CDR2 YYNGEE. After removal of 1 base from V and 6 bases from J, the junction contained 5 bases not matched to a gene. The length of the CDR3 is 14 residues. The CDR3 sequence is CASSVTSGPVEQYF. The CDR3 nucleotides are TGTGCCAGCAGCGTAACTAGCGGGCCGGTCGAGCAGTACTTC.

The V call is TRBV5-1, the J call TRBJ2-1; D gene unclear. Trimming took off 0 bases at V and 12 bases at J, with 13 bases between the two ends. The germline V gene has CDR1 SGHRS and CDR2 YFSETQ. The CDR3 has 13 amino acids. The CDR3 coding sequence is TGCGCCAGCAGCTTGGTAACGCTGAGTCGGCAGTTCTTC. Residues: CASSLVTLSRQFF. The whole variable domain, filled in from reference TRBV5-1 and TRBJ2-1, reads KAGVTQTPRYLIKTRGQQVTLSCSPISGHRSVSWYQQTPGQGLQFLFEYFSETQRNKGNFPGRFSGRQFSNSRSEMNVSTLELGDSALYLCASSLVTLSRQFFGPGTRLTVL.

V and J are TRBV9 and TRBJ2-2; D perhaps matches TRBD2 (6 bases). V was pared by 4 bases and J by 0 bases, with 10 bases between. Germline loops: CDR1 SGDLS, CDR2 YYNGEE. CDR3 length equals 15 residues. In DNA, the CDR3 is TGTGCCAGCAGCTTGGGACTTGCGAACACCGGGGAGCTGTTTTTT. Its protein is CASSLGLANTGELFF.

This rearrangement joins TRBV4-1 to TRBJ2-7; 10 bases match TRBD2. The CDR3 loop spans 16 amino acids. CDR1 is MGHRA, CDR2 YSYEKL, per germline. Losses at the gene ends were 1 base for V and 2 bases for J; bases not matched to a gene: 5. The CDR3 sequence is CASSQAPSGSTYEQYF. In DNA form, the CDR3 reads TGCGCCAGCAGCCAAGCCCCTAGCGGGAGTACCTACGAGCAGTACTTC.

J is TRBJ2-7 and V is TRBV4-1; D gene ambiguous. The length of the CDR3 is 16 residues. The V gene's germline CDR1 is MGHRA and CDR2 YSYEKL. Trimming took off 1 base at V and 1 base at J, with 14 bases between the two ends. DNA for the CDR3: TGCGCCAGCAGCCAAGGGCTACAGTCCCCGTCCTACGAGCAGTACTTC. Residues: CASSQGLQSPSYEQYF.

The V gene is TRBV19, the J gene TRBJ1-2; the match to TRBD1 covers 7 bases. Germline V lookup: CDR1 LNHDA, CDR2 SQIVND (reference sequence). The CDR3 is 17 residues long. V was clipped by 0 bases and J by 6 bases; unmatched bases: 13. CDR3 sequence: CASSIDTGQVFNDGYTF. DNA of the CDR3: TGTGCCAGTAGTATAGATACCGGACAGGTTTTCAACGATGGCTACACCTTC.

V usage is TRBV2 and J usage is TRBJ1-1, with 7 bases that match TRBD1. Germline V CDR1 and CDR2: SNHLY, FYNNEI. The CDR3 is 17 residues long. After removal of 1 base from V and 1 base from J, the junction contained 9 bases not matched to a gene. The CDR3 loop is CASSEGDRAITNTEAFF. The CDR3 nucleotides read TGTGCCAGCAGTGAAGGGGACAGAGCCATCACGAACACTGAAGCTTTCTTT.